A single sample gave rise to the 23 T cell receptor beta chains below, sequenced in a study of technical replicates of blood from several donors. Generated by immunoSEQ multiplex PCR, the TCRdb table keeps only in-frame clones and is missing some. The data hold about 74,000 clones, with more than 85% observed a single time. Sequencing was performed on T cells isolated from PBMCs. The source of these receptors is a human donor in good health.

This sequence joins TRBV11-3 and TRBJ1-1; perhaps TRBD1 as D (5 bases). Germline V CDR1 and CDR2: SGHNT, YENEEA. The V end was cut by 2 bases, the J end by 4 bases, with 8 bases between. The CDR3 is 13 residues long. This chain's CDR3 is CASSLRGITEAFF. Written as DNA, the CDR3 is TGTGCCAGCAGCTTAAGGGGTATCACTGAAGCTTTCTTT. Full variable domain (remainder filled in from reference TRBV11-3 and TRBJ1-1): EAGVVQSPRYKIIEKKQPVAFWCNPISGHNTLYWYLQNLGQGPELLIRYENEEAVDDSQLPKDRFSAERLKGVDSTLKIQPAELGDSAVYLCASSLRGITEAFFGQGTRLTVV.

CDR3 sequence reads: CASSLWPPHIRSGNTIYF. The CDR3 DNA reads as TGTGCCAGCAGCTTATGGCCACCTCACATACGCTCTGGAAACACCATATATTTT. This chain connects TRBV11-3 to TRBJ1-3; D not certain. CDR3 length equals 18 residues. Germline V CDR1 and CDR2: SGHNT, YENEEA. Trimming removed 2 bases at V and 0 bases at J, with 17 bases between.

A single count supports this clone. The chain links TRBV28 to TRBJ2-5; TRBD1 is a possible D gene (5 bases). The CDR3 has 15 amino acids. Trimming took 2 bases from V and 0 from J, leaving 10 bases between them. CDR1 is MDHEN, CDR2 SYDVKM, per germline. The CDR3 sequence: CASSLRRQNQETQYF. In DNA, the CDR3 is TGTGCCAGCAGTTTACGCCGACAGAACCAAGAGACCCAGTACTTC.

The J gene is TRBJ1-5, the V gene TRBV7-6; weak D call: TRBD1 (6 bases). Deletions cut 4 bases from V and 5 bases from J, with 9 bases between. CDR1 is SGHVS, CDR2 FNYEAQ, per germline. This CDR3 has 13 residues. The CDR3 loop is CASSSGVYQPQHF. The CDR3 nucleotides are TGTGCCAGCAGCTCAGGGGTTTATCAGCCCCAGCATTTT.

This chain joins TRBV6-6 and TRBJ2-7; 9 bases agree with TRBD2. Germline CDR1 is MNHNY and CDR2 is SVGAGI (reference sequence). The CDR3 sequence is 15 residues long. With 2 bases clipped from V and 1 base from J, the junction kept 3 bases outside the gene matches. The CDR3 region is CASSYLLAGSYEQYF. CDR3 in DNA: TGTGCCAGCAGTTACCTCCTAGCGGGGTCCTACGAGCAGTACTTC.

This chain links TRBV7-8 with TRBJ2-3, with 10 bases aligning to TRBD1. Germline CDR1 reads SGHVS; CDR2 reads FQNEAQ. V dropped 5 bases and J dropped 1; count of bases not matched to a gene: 9. This CDR3 contains 17 residues. CDR3 bases: TGTGCCAGCAGCCCGGGGGGGGACAGGGGAGGCACAGATACGCAGTATTTT. Translated: CASSPGGDRGGTDTQYF. Drawing the rest from reference TRBV7-8 and TRBJ2-3, the complete variable domain is GAGVSQSPRYKVAKRGQDVALRCDPISGHVSLFWYQQALGQGPEFLTYFQNEAQLDKSGLPSDRFFAERPEGSVSTLKIQRTQQEDSAVYLCASSPGGDRGGTDTQYFGPGTRLTVL.

This clone was detected only once. This rearrangement joins TRBV2 to TRBJ1-2; possible D gene TRBD1, 6 bases. CDR1 is SNHLY, CDR2 FYNNEI, per germline. CDR3 length equals 12 residues. V lost 8 bases and J 3 bases, leaving 10 bases between the germline ends. DNA of the CDR3: TGTGCCAGCTGGTCAGGGGACTATGGCTACACCTTC. It codes for CASWSGDYGYTF.

The chain is built from TRBV6-6 and TRBJ2-1, with 8 nucleotides matching TRBD2. V shed 6 bases, J shed 4 bases, and the junction held 5 bases outside the gene matches. The CDR3 covers 14 residues. Germline values: CDR1 MNHNY, CDR2 SVGAGI (reference sequence). The CDR3 DNA is TGTGCCAGCAGGGGGACTAGTTCGTACAATGAGCAGTTCTTC. Amino acids: CASRGTSSYNEQFF.

This chain links TRBV7-8 with TRBJ2-7; D is possibly TRBD1 (6 bases). This CDR3 is built from 15 residues. V lost 1 base and J lost 2, with 12 bases in between. Germline V lookup: CDR1 SGHVS, CDR2 FQNEAQ. This CDR3 is CASSLEGHFPYEQYF. Here the CDR3 DNA reads TGTGCCAGCAGCTTAGAGGGACACTTCCCCTACGAGCAGTACTTC. The variable domain in full, completed from reference TRBV7-8 and TRBJ2-7, reads GAGVSQSPRYKVAKRGQDVALRCDPISGHVSLFWYQQALGQGPEFLTYFQNEAQLDKSGLPSDRFFAERPEGSVSTLKIQRTQQEDSAVYLCASSLEGHFPYEQYFGPGTRLTVT.

The chain has TRBV27 and TRBJ2-1; TRBD2 agrees at 7 bases. CDR1 is MNHEY, CDR2 SMNVEV, per germline (reference sequence). The CDR3 is made up of 15 amino acids. With V trimmed by 8 bases and J by 4 bases, 11 bases remained unmatched. In DNA, the CDR3 is TGTGCCAGCTCGAGACTAGCACTACAATACAATGAGCAGTTCTTC. Encoded protein: CASSRLALQYNEQFF.

This clone is a singleton in its sample. The genes are TRBV13 and TRBJ1-6; the D is unclear. V dropped 0 bases and J dropped 11 bases, with 11 bases sitting between them. The CDR3 contains 14 residues. CDR1 and CDR2 (germline): PRHDT, FYEKMQ (reference sequence). The CDR3 DNA follows: TGTGCCAGCAGCTTAGGGGTCAGGTTAGCACCCCTCCACTTT. Protein: CASSLGVRLAPLHF.

The chain recombines TRBV18 with TRBJ1-4; 7 bases map to TRBD1. Germline lookup yields CDR1 KGHSH and CDR2 LQKENI. The CDR3 sequence is 14 residues long. J gave up 3 bases and V 9 bases, and 7 bases lay outside the gene matches. CDR3 amino acids: CASFGQESNEKLFF. CDR3 nucleotide sequence: TGTGCCAGTTTCGGACAGGAGTCTAATGAAAAACTGTTTTTT.

The CDR3 is CASSSSRDSVSGEKLFF. DNA for the CDR3: TGCGCCAGCAGCTCGTCCCGGGACTCGGTTTCTGGAGAAAAACTGTTTTTT. This chain joins TRBV5-1 and TRBJ1-4, with a tentative D call TRBD1 (5 bases). V was clipped by 3 bases and J by 8 bases, with 23 bases between them. Germline V CDR1 and CDR2: SGHRS, YFSETQ. The CDR3 spans 17 residues.

V gene TRBV30 combines with J gene TRBJ1-1; D gene uncertain. The ends were cut back, 3 bases at V and 5 bases at J, with 16 bases in the middle. Germline V CDR1 and CDR2: GTSNPN, SVGIG (reference sequence). The CDR3 is 14 residues long. The CDR3 sequence is CAWSPNFGVTEAFF. CDR3 nucleotide sequence: TGTGCCTGGAGCCCCAATTTTGGAGTTACTGAAGCTTTCTTT.

The chain joins TRBV27 to TRBJ1-4; D perhaps matches TRBD1 (5 bases). V lost 6 bases, J lost 7 bases, and 12 bases lay in between. Germline V lookup: CDR1 MNHEY, CDR2 SMNVEV (reference sequence). The CDR3 is made up of 13 amino acids. CDR3 bases: TGTGCCAGCAGCTTAGGGGCGGCTGAAAAACTGTTTTTT. Its protein is CASSLGAAEKLFF. Drawing the rest from reference TRBV27 and TRBJ1-4, the complete variable domain is EAQVTQNPRYLITVTGKKLTVTCSQNMNHEYMSWYRQDPGLGLRQIYYSMNVEVTDKGDVPEGYKVSRKEKRNFPLILESPSPNQTSLYFCASSLGAAEKLFFGSGTQLSVL.

The chain uses TRBV9 and TRBJ1-2; tentatively, D is TRBD1 (6 bases). CDR1 and CDR2 (germline): SGDLS, YYNGEE. V dropped 3 bases and J dropped 2 bases, with 8 bases sitting between them. The CDR3 is made up of 13 amino acids. CDR3 in amino acids: CASSEDSNYGYTF. As DNA, the CDR3 is TGTGCCAGCAGCGAGGACAGCAACTATGGCTACACCTTC.

The chain has TRBV5-1 and TRBJ2-3; D unclear. Germline V gene lookup returns CDR1 SGHRS and CDR2 YFSETQ. The CDR3 has 14 amino acids. V was shortened by 2 bases and J by 0 bases, with 7 bases between the two germline ends. The CDR3 spells CASSLPASTDTQYF. As DNA, the CDR3 is TGCGCCAGCAGCTTACCAGCGAGCACAGATACGCAGTATTTT.

CDR3 sequence (DNA): TGTGCCAGCCATACAACCGGGACAGGCTTTTATAGCAATCAGCCCCAGCATTTT. This encodes CASHTTGTGFYSNQPQHF. The chain joins TRBV28 to TRBJ1-5; 8 bases are shared with TRBD1. The CDR3 spans 18 residues. The germline CDR1 and CDR2 sequences are MDHEN and SYDVKM. The V gene end was trimmed by 8 bases and the J gene end by 0 bases; junction bases not matched to a gene: 15.

This sequence joins TRBV2 and TRBJ1-5; no clear D gene. V was pared by 3 bases and J by 11 bases, with 17 bases between. The CDR3 loop spans 14 amino acids. CDR1 SNHLY and CDR2 FYNNEI come from the germline V gene. The CDR3: CASSDGEEGETQHF. CDR3 bases: TGTGCCAGCAGTGATGGCGAAGAGGGAGAGACCCAGCATTTT.

This clone has only one observation. This chain links TRBV23-1 with TRBJ2-2; 12 nucleotides align to TRBD2. Being an ORF, TRBV23-1 has a function that is uncertain. Trimming took 3 bases from V and 1 from J; bases not matched to a gene: 15. The CDR3 spans 21 residues. As DNA, the CDR3 is TGCGCCAGCAGTCAGCGCCGGACCGCTAGCGGGGGGGCCGGGAACACCGGGGAGCTGTTTTTT. It codes for CASSQRRTASGGAGNTGELFF.

The chain joins TRBV7-6 to TRBJ2-1; 8 nucleotides agree with TRBD1. This CDR3 is 14 amino acids long. The V segment lost 7 bases and the J segment 4 bases; nucleotides outside the gene matches: 6. CDR1 is SGHVS and CDR2 is FNYEAQ in the germline V gene. CDR3 region: CASTPGDRYNEQFF. The CDR3 DNA reads TGTGCCAGCACGCCCGGGGACAGGTACAATGAGCAGTTCTTC.

The chain joins TRBV28 to TRBJ2-7; the D gene is possibly TRBD2 (5 bases). From germline, CDR1 is MDHEN and CDR2 SYDVKM. CDR3 length equals 14 residues. Trimming removed 7 bases at V and 0 bases at J, with 13 bases between. CDR3 nucleotides: TGTGCCAGCACCACTCGAGGGAGCTCCTACGAGCAGTACTTC. Its protein product is CASTTRGSSYEQYF.

V is TRBV7-8 and J is TRBJ1-1; 9 nucleotides agree with TRBD1. The V segment lost 3 bases and the J segment 8 bases; nucleotides outside the gene matches: 13. CDR3 length: 16 residues. CDR1 is SGHVS, CDR2 FQNEAQ, per germline. CDR3 sequence: CASSLTGGSVVAEAFF. The CDR3 DNA sequence: TGTGCCAGCAGCTTGACAGGGGGTAGTGTCGTAGCGGAAGCTTTCTTT.